This T cell receptor beta chain was sequenced for a study of blood T cells in healthy people across ages. The second PCR ran about 6 to 12 cycles with a sample-barcoded 5' primer and J-beta primers. TCRdb re-called the 5' RACE reads with MiXCR, one entry per CDR3 protein. The sample shows about 1.5 million distinct CDR3 sequences, approximately 43% of them seen only once. The study's findings and limits: Per-million-T-cell TCR beta diversity fell roughly linearly with age. More naive CD4+ cells and higher diversity marked long-lived donors relative to aged donors.

As to this clonotype: Antigen unknown.

Germline V CDR1 and CDR2: DFQATT, SNEGSKA (reference sequence). The CDR3 has 14 amino acids. V gave up 3 bases and J gave up 4 bases, with 16 bases separating them. The sequence was obtained from a woman under 30 in good health. The genes are TRBV20-1 and TRBJ2-7; either TRBD1 or TRBD2 may supply D (5 bases each). The sequenced sample consisted of blood. CDR3 region: CSASAGTDVYEQYF. CDR3 nucleotides: TGCAGTGCTAGCGCCGGGACGGATGTTTACGAGCAGTACTTC.